This T cell receptor beta chain emerged from a study of blood T cell repertoires in COVID-19. Study-wide context: Specimens from acute and convalescent COVID-19 originated in the United States, Italy and Spain. T cells, B-cell-depleted T cells, or PBMCs supplied cDNA or gDNA.

Per the study methods: Nucleated cell number was recorded as an estimate derived from reference gene primer amplification. Repertoires were generated with immunoSEQ multiplex PCR, while TCRdb's copy carries only in-frame clones and drops some. The V and J calls and clone size were taken over from that table, and D and trimming were inferred from the DNA. In the table there are under 80,000 clones, 86% of which are singletons. Germline V gives CDR1 WSHSY, CDR2 SAAADI. This CDR3 is built from 13 residues. The ends lost 6 bases at V and 5 bases at J; junction bases unmatched: 6. The source of this sequence is a man older than 75 in a cohort sampled during active COVID-19. Sequencing was performed on peripheral blood. The chain employs TRBV10-2 and TRBJ2-5; 7 bases are shared with TRBD1. The CDR3 DNA is TGCGCCAGCAGCCACAGGGGAAGCGAGACCCAGTACTTC. Protein sequence: CASSHRGSETQYF.